These T cell receptor beta chains were read from a single sample in a study of cytomegalovirus exposure and HLA in healthy donors. Measured with immunoSEQ multiplex PCR; TCRdb has only the in-frame clones, and not every one. The table records roughly 150,000 clones, roughly 64% of them present only once. The sample taken for sequencing was PBMCs. The source of these receptors is a woman younger than 45 in good health and CMV-seropositive. Each CDR3 is given with its conserved first and last residue. A D gene is named only where the DNA matches it firmly. Size values are once, few and many counts, or a class for expanded clones, and some rows have none.

TRBJ1-1 TRBV11-2 NA few CASSSVSGTEAFF TGTGCCAGCAGCTCGGTAAGTGGCACTGAAGCTTTCTTT
TRBJ2-5 TRBV27 TRBD1 NA CASRRQGNGMRETQYF TGTGCCAGCAGGCGACAGGGGAATGGAATGCGGGAGACCCAGTACTTC
TRBJ2-7 TRBV7-2 NA NA CASSLSGSYEQYF TGTGCCAGCAGCTTAAGCGGGTCCTACGAGCAGTACTTC
TRBJ2-3 TRBV7-2 TRBD2 once CASSLTSGGGTDTQYF TGTGCCAGCAGCCTCACTAGCGGGGGGGGCACAGATACGCAGTATTTT
TRBJ1-1 TRBV6-5 NA few CASSYVGGDTEAFF TGTGCCAGCAGTTACGTGGGCGGGGACACTGAAGCTTTCTTT
TRBJ2-7 TRBV13 NA NA CASSAVSYEQYF TGTGCCAGCAGCGCTGTCTCCTACGAGCAGTACTTC
TRBJ2-3 TRBV21-1 NA NA CASSFGRAGTDTQYF TGTGCCAGCAGTTTCGGGAGGGCCGGGACAGATACGCAGTATTTT
TRBJ2-2 TRBV7-8 TRBD2 NA CASSLAASGGTNTGELFF TGTGCCAGCAGCTTAGCGGCTAGCGGGGGCACGAACACCGGGGAGCTGTTTTTT
TRBJ1-2 TRBV5-8 NA few CASAVLINYGYTF TGTGCCAGCGCGGTCCTGATTAACTATGGCTACACCTTC
TRBJ2-3 TRBV7-2 NA NA CASSPNFADTQYF TGTGCCAGCAGCCCCAATTTTGCAGATACGCAGTATTTT
TRBJ1-1 TRBV28 NA NA CASSPIGGDPMNTEAFF TGTGCCAGCAGCCCCATTGGAGGGGATCCGATGAACACTGAAGCTTTCTTT
TRBJ1-2 TRBV25-1 NA few CASSEGSGYYGYTF TGTGCCAGCAGTGAAGGCAGCGGTTACTATGGCTACACCTTC
TRBJ1-1 TRBV28 NA NA CASSLGRGRNTEAFF TGTGCCAGCAGTTTAGGTAGGGGGAGGAACACTGAAGCTTTCTTT
TRBJ1-1 TRBV5-1 TRBD1 NA CASSPTPDRANTEAFF TGCGCCAGCAGCCCAACACCGGACAGGGCGAACACTGAAGCTTTCTTT
TRBJ2-7 TRBV29-1 NA NA CSVTGTLSYEQYF TGCAGCGTTACAGGGACGCTCTCCTACGAGCAGTACTTC
TRBJ1-2 TRBV6-5 NA NA CASSYSGTHGYTF TGTGCCAGCAGTTACTCAGGGACACATGGCTACACCTTC
TRBJ2-1 TRBV5-6 NA NA CASSYVDGLQGEQFF TGTGCCAGCAGCTACGTGGACGGACTACAAGGTGAGCAGTTCTTC
TRBJ1-1 TRBV19 NA NA CASSERYNEAFF TGTGCCAGTAGTGAAAGATACAATGAAGCTTTCTTT